This passage covers 17 T cell receptor beta chains from one sample sequenced in a study of cytomegalovirus exposure and HLA in healthy donors. With 60 Vbeta and 13 Jbeta primers, the PCR was carried out. Generated by immunoSEQ multiplex PCR, the TCRdb table keeps only in-frame clones and is missing some. The repertoire holds approximately 110,000 clones, with 70% to 80% as singletons. The sample consisted of PBMCs. These receptors all come from a man aged 35 to 55 in good health and CMV-seronegative.

The rearrangement links TRBV7-2 to TRBJ1-2; D might be TRBD1 (6 bases). Per the germline V gene, CDR1 is SGHTA and CDR2 is FQGNSA. V lost 2 bases, J lost 3 bases, and 10 bases lay in between. This CDR3 region has 14 residues. The CDR3 bases are TGTGCCAGCAGCTTAAACCAGGGGCACTATGGCTACACCTTC. Its protein is CASSLNQGHYGYTF.

This clone was observed a few times. V gene TRBV7-2 combines with J gene TRBJ2-1; 8 nucleotides agree with TRBD2. The trim removed 5 bases at V and 4 bases at J, leaving 4 bases unmatched. The CDR3 is 14 residues long. Germline V gene lookup returns CDR1 SGHTA and CDR2 FQGNSA. CDR3 protein: CASSPRLAYNEQFF. The CDR3 coding sequence is TGTGCCAGCAGCCCAAGACTAGCGTACAATGAGCAGTTCTTC. Variable domain in full (rest from reference TRBV7-2 and TRBJ2-1): GAGVSQSPSNKVTEKGKDVELRCDPISGHTALYWYRQSLGQGLEFLIYFQGNSAPDKSGLPSDRFSAERTGGSVSTLTIQRTQQEDSAVYLCASSPRLAYNEQFFGPGTRLTVL.

The V gene is TRBV5-1, the J gene TRBJ1-3; 9 bases are shared with TRBD1. Losses at the gene ends were 8 bases for V and 2 bases for J; bases not matched to a gene: 11. The germline gives CDR1 SGHRS, CDR2 YFSETQ. CDR3 size: 16 residues. CDR3 amino acids: CASSDGGTGPGNTIYF. CDR3 sequence (DNA): TGCGCCAGTTCGGACGGGGGGACAGGGCCTGGAAACACCATATATTTT.

This sequence joins TRBV18 and TRBJ1-5, with D possibly TRBD1 on 5 matching bases. Germline CDR1 is KGHSH and CDR2 is LQKENI. The CDR3 is 15 amino acids. V lost 2 bases and J lost 2, with 10 bases in between. The CDR3 nucleotides are TGTGCCAGCTCACCATCGGGGGTGGGCAATCAGCCCCAGCATTTT. It translates to CASSPSGVGNQPQHF.

In DNA, the CDR3 is TGTGCCAGCAGCTACTGGGACCCAGGGGTTCGCACTGAAGCTTTCTTT. It encodes CASSYWDPGVRTEAFF. This chain uses TRBV5-6 with TRBJ1-1; D is possibly TRBD1 (6 bases). The length of the CDR3 is 16 residues. Germline loops: CDR1 SGHDT, CDR2 YYEEEE. V lost 3 bases, J lost 4 bases, and 19 bases lay in between.

The V and J genes are TRBV6-5 and TRBJ1-4; no definite D call. Trimming shortened V by 8 bases and J by 8 bases, and 12 bases separated the two germline ends. The V gene's germline CDR1 is MNHEY and CDR2 SVGAGI. The CDR3 length is 12 residues. CDR3 nucleotides: TGTGCCAGCGGGCCCCGGGAAGAAAAACTGTTTTTT. Translated, it gives CASGPREEKLFF.

In this sample, this clone turned up a few times. The chain links TRBV4-3 to TRBJ1-5, with unresolved D. The V gene's germline CDR1 is LGHNA and CDR2 YSLEER. The CDR3 spans 13 residues. Trimming cost V 0 bases and J 7 bases, with 7 bases left between them. The CDR3 sequence is CASSQESGQPQHF. The CDR3 region has the DNA TGCGCCAGCAGCCAAGAATCGGGGCAGCCCCAGCATTTT.

This clone was recorded a few times. The CDR3 DNA reads as TGTGCCAGCAGCCATCTCGGGACAGGGAACACCGGGGAGCTGTTTTTT. Protein sequence: CASSHLGTGNTGELFF. This chain connects TRBV4-2 to TRBJ2-2, with 8 bases fitting TRBD1. The CDR3 extends over 16 amino acids. CDR1 LGHNA and CDR2 YNFKEQ come from the germline V gene. Unmatched junction bases numbered 4, after V lost 3 bases and J lost 1 base.

This clone was observed once. The J gene is TRBJ1-1, the V gene TRBV6-1, with 8 nucleotides matching TRBD1. Trimming cost V 8 bases and J 5 bases; bases outside gene matches: 10. The germline gives CDR1 MNHNS, CDR2 SASEGT. This CDR3 comprises 14 residues. In DNA form, the CDR3 reads TGTGCCAGCGCGGCCGACAGGGGAAAAACTGAAGCTTTCTTT. It specifies CASAADRGKTEAFF.

This clone showed up just once. This chain uses TRBV25-1 with TRBJ2-5, with D unclear. The last part of the DNA fits TRBJ2-7 better; the J call may be wrong. Germline V lookup: CDR1 MGHDK, CDR2 SYGVNS. The CDR3 has 13 residues. The DNA of the CDR3 is TGTGCCAGCAGGTCTTGGGCTGGCTACGAGCAGTACTTC. The encoded protein is CASRSWAGYEQYF.

In the case of this clone: Other nucleotide sequences in the sample specify the same CDR3. This chain uses TRBV11-2 with TRBJ2-7, with a tentative D call TRBD2 (5 bases). CDR1 is SGHAT, CDR2 FQNNGV, per germline. Trimming cost V 1 base and J 3 bases, with 7 bases left between them. The CDR3 runs to 13 residues. The CDR3 DNA is TGTGCCAGCAGCTTAGCGGGGAGCTACGAGCAGTACTTC. This encodes CASSLAGSYEQYF.

To note about this clone: Other DNA sequences of this sample code for an identical CDR3. The V call is TRBV27, the J call TRBJ1-1; D is unclear. The germline CDR1 and CDR2 sequences are MNHEY and SMNVEV (reference sequence). CDR3 length equals 14 residues. V was cut by 3 bases and J by 2 bases, with 10 bases left in between. The CDR3 DNA reads as TGTGCCAGCAGTTTCCGGGTCGGCAACACTGAAGCTTTCTTT. Protein: CASSFRVGNTEAFF.

The genes are TRBV11-2 and TRBJ1-5; the D is unclear. V dropped 3 bases and J dropped 9 bases, with 12 bases sitting between them. This CDR3 contains 13 residues. The germline CDR1 and CDR2 sequences are SGHAT and FQNNGV. The CDR3 sequence is CASSFSGSRPQHF. The CDR3 DNA is TGTGCCAGCAGCTTCTCCGGTTCTCGGCCCCAGCATTTT.

The CDR3 bases are TGTGCCAGCAGCATCGGACTTCTTGAGCAGTACTTC. It is translated as CASSIGLLEQYF. The chain is built from TRBV7-8 and TRBJ2-7, with a tentative D call TRBD2 (5 bases). Germline CDR1 SGHVS, CDR2 FQNEAQ. This CDR3 spans 12 amino acids. V was shortened by 5 bases and J by 7 bases, with 12 bases between the two germline ends.

This sequence joins TRBV6-1 and TRBJ2-5, with a possible D match to TRBD1 (6 bases). The V and J ends lost 5 bases and 4 bases respectively, with 17 bases between them. Germline loops: CDR1 MNHNS, CDR2 SASEGT. The CDR3 loop spans 15 amino acids. The CDR3 DNA reads as TGTGCCAGCAGTTCCTTTCAGACAGGACGAGAGACCCAGTACTTC. It encodes CASSSFQTGRETQYF.

Points on this clone: At one boundary the junction diverges from the germline segment, which might be a read error. This chain links TRBV28 with TRBJ1-2, with D tentatively TRBD1 (5 bases). This CDR3 region has 13 residues. Germline V lookup: CDR1 MDHEN, CDR2 SYDVKM. The CDR3 sequence is CASSFPGGDGYAF. The CDR3 DNA is TGTGCCAGCAGTTTCCCGGGGGGAGATGGCTACGCCTTC.

V gene TRBV10-3 combines with J gene TRBJ2-3; no clear D. Germline-derived CDR1 and CDR2 are ENHRY and SYGVKD. Trimming stripped 1 base from V and 2 bases from J, with 16 bases between. The CDR3 is 17 residues long. The DNA of the CDR3 is TGTGCCATCAGTGAGTACTTAGAACCTGCCTCCACAGATACGCAGTATTTT. Translating it yields CAISEYLEPASTDTQYF.